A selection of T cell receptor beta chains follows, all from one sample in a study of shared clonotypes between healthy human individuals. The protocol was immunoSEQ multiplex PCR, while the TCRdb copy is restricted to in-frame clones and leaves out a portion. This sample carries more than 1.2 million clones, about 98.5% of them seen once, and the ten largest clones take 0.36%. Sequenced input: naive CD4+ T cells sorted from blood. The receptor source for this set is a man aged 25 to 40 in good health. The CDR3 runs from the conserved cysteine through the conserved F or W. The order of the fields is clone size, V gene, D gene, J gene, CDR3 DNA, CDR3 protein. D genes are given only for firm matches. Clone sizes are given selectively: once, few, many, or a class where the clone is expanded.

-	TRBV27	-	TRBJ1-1	TGTGCCAGCAGTTTCCGTGCGGGATTTGCTGAAGCTTTCTTT	CASSFRAGFAEAFF
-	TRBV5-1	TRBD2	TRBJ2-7	TGCGCCAGCAGCCCAGGAAGACTAGCGGGAGGCCCCTCTATCCGAGACTTC	CASSPGRLAGGPSIRDF
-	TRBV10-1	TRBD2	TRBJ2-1	TGCGCCAGCAGCCCACTAGCGGGAGAGGAGAACAATGAGCAGTTCTTC	CASSPLAGEENNEQFF
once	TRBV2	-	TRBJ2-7	TGTGCCAGCAGTGAAGGTGAAGGCGGCTACGAGCAGTACTTC	CASSEGEGGYEQYF
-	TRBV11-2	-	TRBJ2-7	TGTGCCAGCAGCTTAGCGGGTGCCTCCTACGAGCAGTACTTC	CASSLAGASYEQYF
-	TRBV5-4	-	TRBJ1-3	TGTGCCAGCAGCTTGGTTCGCGGGGGCAGCTATGGAAACACCATATATTTT	CASSLVRGGSYGNTIYF
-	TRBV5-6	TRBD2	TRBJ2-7	TGTGCCAGCAGCCGAACTAGCGGGAGAGAGAACGAGCAGTACTTC	CASSRTSGRENEQYF
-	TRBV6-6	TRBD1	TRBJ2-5	TGTGCCAGCAGTAAGCCGGGACAGGGTGCAGAGACCCAGTACTTC	CASSKPGQGAETQYF
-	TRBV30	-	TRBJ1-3	TGTGCCTGGGCCCGTCGGGCTGGAAACACCATATATTTT	CAWARRAGNTIYF
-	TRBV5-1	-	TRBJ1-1	TGCGCCAGCAGCATCGCCACAGGGAACACTGAAGCTTTCTTT	CASSIATGNTEAFF
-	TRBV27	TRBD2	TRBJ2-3	TGTGCCAGCAGTTTAAGGCTAGCGGTAACAGATACGCAGTATTTT	CASSLRLAVTDTQYF
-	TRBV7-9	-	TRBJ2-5	TGTGCCAGCAGCGTCGGGACTTCTCAAGAGACCCAGTACTTC	CASSVGTSQETQYF
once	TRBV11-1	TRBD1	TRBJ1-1	TGTGCCAGCAGCCACCTACAGGGGCTGAACACTGAAGCTTTCTTT	CASSHLQGLNTEAFF
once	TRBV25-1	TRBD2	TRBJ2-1	TGTGCCAGCAGTGAATACCGGACTAGCGGGGTCAATGAGCAGTTCTTC	CASSEYRTSGVNEQFF
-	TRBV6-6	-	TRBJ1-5	TGTGCCAGCAGTTACCTGCAGGGGAGCAATCAGCCCCAGCATTTT	CASSYLQGSNQPQHF
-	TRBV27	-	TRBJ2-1	TGTGCCAGCAGACCTAGACTAGGGTTAACTGAGCAGTTCTTC	CASRPRLGLTEQFF
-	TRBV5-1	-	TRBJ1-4	TGCGCCAGCAGTTTGATTTCGGAGGAAAAACTGTTTTTT	CASSLISEEKLFF
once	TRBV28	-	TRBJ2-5	TGTGCCAGCAGTTTGTACAGGGAGGGGGGAGAGACCCAGTACTTC	CASSLYREGGETQYF
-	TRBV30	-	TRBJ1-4	TGTGCCTGGAGGAGGGACGACGCGACTAATGAAAAACTGTTTTTT	CAWRRDDATNEKLFF
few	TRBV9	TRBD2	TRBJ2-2	TGTGCCAGCAGCCCTGGGGGGCTAGCGGGAGGCACCGGGGAGCTGTTTTTT	CASSPGGLAGGTGELFF
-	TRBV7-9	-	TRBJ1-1	TGTGCCAGCAGCTCAATCATACCCGAAGCTTTCTTT	CASSSIIPEAFF
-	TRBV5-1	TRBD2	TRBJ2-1	TGCGCCAGCAGTTCGCCACTTCTAGCGGGAGCCTACAATGAGCAGTTCTTC	CASSSPLLAGAYNEQFF
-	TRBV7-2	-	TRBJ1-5	TGTGCCAGCAGCTCCAGGGGAGGGGGAGGGGGCAATCAGCCCCAGCATTTT	CASSSRGGGGGNQPQHF
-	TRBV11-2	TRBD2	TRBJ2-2	TGTGCCAGCAGCCGGCGAAGACTAGCGGGCAAAGCGAACACCGGGGAGCTGTTTTTT	CASSRRRLAGKANTGELFF
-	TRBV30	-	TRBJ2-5	TGTGCCTGGAGTTTCGGGGAGACCCAGTACTTC	CAWSFGETQYF
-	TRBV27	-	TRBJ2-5	TGTGCCGCCGGCCAAGAGACCCAGTACTTC	CAAGQETQYF
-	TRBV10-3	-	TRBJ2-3	TGTGCCATCAGTTCCATGGGGGGGCGCACAGATACGCAGTATTTT	CAISSMGGRTDTQYF
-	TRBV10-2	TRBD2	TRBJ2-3	TGCGCCAGCAGTGAGTCGTTCAGCGGGGGCCGCACAGATACGCAGTATTTT	CASSESFSGGRTDTQYF
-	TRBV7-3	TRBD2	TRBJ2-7	TGTGCCAGCAGCTTAGTCAGCGGGAGTGGTGAGCAGTACTTC	CASSLVSGSGEQYF
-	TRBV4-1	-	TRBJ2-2	TGCGCCAGCCAGGGGGGCACCGGGGAGCTGTTTTTT	CASQGGTGELFF
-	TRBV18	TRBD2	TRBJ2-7	TGTGCCAGCTCACGAGATTCATCCGGGGGACCCGGGACTAGCGTATACGAGCAGTACTTC	CASSRDSSGGPGTSVYEQYF
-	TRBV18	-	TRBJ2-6	TGTGCCAGCTCACCACTTCCACAGAGCTCTGGGGCCAACGTCCTGACTTTC	CASSPLPQSSGANVLTF
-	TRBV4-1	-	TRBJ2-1	TGCGCCAGCAGCCAAGGGAAGGTCGATGAGCAGTTCTTC	CASSQGKVDEQFF
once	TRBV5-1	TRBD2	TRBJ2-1	TGCGCCAGCAGCTTCCTAGCGGGAGGGCCAGGGGGCAAAGAGCAGTTCTTC	CASSFLAGGPGGKEQFF
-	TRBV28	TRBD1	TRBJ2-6	TGTGCCAGCAGTGGACGGACAGGCTCTGGGGCCAACGTCCTGACTTTC	CASSGRTGSGANVLTF
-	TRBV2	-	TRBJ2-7	TGTGCCAACCCTCCTCGGTACTTC	CANPPRYF
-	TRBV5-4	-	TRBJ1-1	TGTGCCAGCAGCTTAACTGGGGTGCGGACTGAAGCTTTCTTT	CASSLTGVRTEAFF
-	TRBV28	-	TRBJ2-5	TGTGCCAGCAGTTTACCCCCCGGGGGGCGGGAGACCCAGTACTTC	CASSLPPGGRETQYF
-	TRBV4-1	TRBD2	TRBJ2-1	TGCGCCAGCAGCACTAGCGAAGCGGGGTCCTACAATGAGCAGTTCTTC	CASSTSEAGSYNEQFF
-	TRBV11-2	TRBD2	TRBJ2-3	TGTGCCAGCAGCCCTGGGCTAGCGGGCACAGATACGCAGTATTTT	CASSPGLAGTDTQYF
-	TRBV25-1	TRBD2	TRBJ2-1	TGTGCCAGCAGTGAACAAAAGGCGGGAGATAATAATGAGCAGTTCTTC	CASSEQKAGDNNEQFF
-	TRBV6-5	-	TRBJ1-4	TGTGCCAGCAGTTACTCGGGAGGGGATGAAAAACTGTTTTTT	CASSYSGGDEKLFF
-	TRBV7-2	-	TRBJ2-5	TGTGCCAGCAGCTTAGGGAGCGGGTGGAGAGAGACCCAGTACTTC	CASSLGSGWRETQYF
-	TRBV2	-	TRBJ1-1	TGTGCCAGCAGTGATTTAACGAGGGAGTCTGAAGCTTTCTTT	CASSDLTRESEAFF
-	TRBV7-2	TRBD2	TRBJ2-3	TGTGCCAGCAGCCCGGGGGGTAAGACCACAGATACGCAGTATTTT	CASSPGGKTTDTQYF
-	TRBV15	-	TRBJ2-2	TGTGCCACCAGCCGCGGTGGTACTACGGGCTCCGGGGAGCTGTTTTTT	CATSRGGTTGSGELFF
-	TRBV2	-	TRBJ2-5	TGTGCCAGCAGTCCGAACCGGGGGGAGACCCAGTACTTC	CASSPNRGETQYF